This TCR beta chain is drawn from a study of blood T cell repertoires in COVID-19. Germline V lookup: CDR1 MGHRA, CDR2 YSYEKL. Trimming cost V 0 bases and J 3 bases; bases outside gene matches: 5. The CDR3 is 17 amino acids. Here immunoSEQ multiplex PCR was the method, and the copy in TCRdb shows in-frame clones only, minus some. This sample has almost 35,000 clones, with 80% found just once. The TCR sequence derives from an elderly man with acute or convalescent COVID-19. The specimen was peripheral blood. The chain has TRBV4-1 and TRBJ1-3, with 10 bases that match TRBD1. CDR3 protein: CASSQDGQGGLGNTIYF. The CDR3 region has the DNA TGCGCCAGCAGCCAAGATGGACAGGGGGGGCTTGGAAACACCATATATTTT.